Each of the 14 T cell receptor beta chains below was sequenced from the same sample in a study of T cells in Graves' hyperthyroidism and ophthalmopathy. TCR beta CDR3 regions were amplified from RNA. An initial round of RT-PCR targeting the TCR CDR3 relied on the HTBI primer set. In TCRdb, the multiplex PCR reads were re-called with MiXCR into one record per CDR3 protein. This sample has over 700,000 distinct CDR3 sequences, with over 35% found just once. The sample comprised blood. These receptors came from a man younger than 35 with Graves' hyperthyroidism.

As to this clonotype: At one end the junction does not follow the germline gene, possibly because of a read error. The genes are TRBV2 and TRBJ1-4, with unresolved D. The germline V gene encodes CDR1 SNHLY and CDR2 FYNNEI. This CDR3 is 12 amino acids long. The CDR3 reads CASSEDGPYGIF. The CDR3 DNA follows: TGTGCCAGCAGTGAAGACGGTCCGTATGGCATTTTT.

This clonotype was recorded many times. The CDR3 reads CASSFSTVGSPLHF. CDR3 DNA: TGTGCCAGCAGTTTCTCTACGGTTGGTTCACCCCTCCACTTT. The chain uses TRBV12-3 or TRBV12-4 and TRBJ1-6, with D unclear. The CDR3 runs 14 residues. With 3 bases removed from V and 9 bases from J, the gap between germline ends came to 12 bases.

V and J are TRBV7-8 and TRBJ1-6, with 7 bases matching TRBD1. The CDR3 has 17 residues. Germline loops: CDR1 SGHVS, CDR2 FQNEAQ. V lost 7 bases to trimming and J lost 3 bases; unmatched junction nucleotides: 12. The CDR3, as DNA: TGTGCCAGCAACCTCCCCTGGGGGGACAGCTATAATTCACCCCTCCACTTT. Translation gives CASNLPWGDSYNSPLHF.

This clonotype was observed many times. CDR3 sequence reads: CSVTGLVDLGELFF. CDR3 nucleotides: TGCAGCGTCACCGGACTAGTAGACCTCGGGGAGCTGTTTTTT. The chain links TRBV29-1 to TRBJ2-2; 7 bases map to TRBD2. CDR1 SQVTM and CDR2 ANQGSEA come from the germline V gene. CDR3 length: 14 residues. The junction had 11 bases not matched to a gene; V was cut back by 6 bases and J by 7 bases.

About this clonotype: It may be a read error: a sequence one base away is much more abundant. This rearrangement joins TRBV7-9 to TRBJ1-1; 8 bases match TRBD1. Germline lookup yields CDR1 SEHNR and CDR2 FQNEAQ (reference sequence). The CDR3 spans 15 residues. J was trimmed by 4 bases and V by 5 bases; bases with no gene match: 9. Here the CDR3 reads CASSQTGQASTEAFF. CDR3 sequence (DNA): TGTGCCAGCAGCCAGACGGGACAGGCGAGCACTGAAGCTTTCTTT.

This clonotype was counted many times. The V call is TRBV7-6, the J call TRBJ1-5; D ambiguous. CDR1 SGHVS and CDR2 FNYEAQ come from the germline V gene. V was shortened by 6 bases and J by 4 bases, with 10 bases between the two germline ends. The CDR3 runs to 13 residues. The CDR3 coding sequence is TGTGCCAGCAGTAGGATGGCTAATCAGCCCCAGCATTTT. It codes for CASSRMANQPQHF.

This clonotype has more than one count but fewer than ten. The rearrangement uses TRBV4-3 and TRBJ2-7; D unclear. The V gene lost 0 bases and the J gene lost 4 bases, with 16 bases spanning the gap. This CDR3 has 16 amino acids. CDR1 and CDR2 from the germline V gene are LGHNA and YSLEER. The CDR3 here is CASSQEISRADYEQYF. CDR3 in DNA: TGCGCCAGCAGCCAAGAAATTAGTAGAGCCGATTACGAGCAGTACTTC.

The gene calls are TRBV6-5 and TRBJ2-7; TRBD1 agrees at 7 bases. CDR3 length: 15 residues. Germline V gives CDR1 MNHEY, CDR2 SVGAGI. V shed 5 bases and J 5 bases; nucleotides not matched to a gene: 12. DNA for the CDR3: TGTGCCAGCAGTCGTATCCGGGACAGTCTCCACGAGCAGTACTTC. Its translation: CASSRIRDSLHEQYF.

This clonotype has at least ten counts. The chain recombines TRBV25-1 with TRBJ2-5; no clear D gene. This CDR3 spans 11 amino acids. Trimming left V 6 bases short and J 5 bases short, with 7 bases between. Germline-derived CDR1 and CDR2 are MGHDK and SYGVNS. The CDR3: CASSGSETQYF. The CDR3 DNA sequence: TGTGCCAGCAGCGGGTCCGAGACCCAGTACTTC.

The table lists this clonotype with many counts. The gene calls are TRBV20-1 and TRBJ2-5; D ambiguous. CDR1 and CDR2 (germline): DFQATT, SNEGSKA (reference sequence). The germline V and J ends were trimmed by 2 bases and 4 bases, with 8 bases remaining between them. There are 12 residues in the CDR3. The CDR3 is CSARPSAETQYF. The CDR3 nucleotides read TGCAGTGCTAGACCCAGTGCAGAGACCCAGTACTTC.

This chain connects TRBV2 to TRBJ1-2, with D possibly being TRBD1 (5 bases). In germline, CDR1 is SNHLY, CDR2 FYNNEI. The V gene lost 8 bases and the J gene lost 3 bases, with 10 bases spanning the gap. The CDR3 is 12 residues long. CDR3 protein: CASLREDYGYTF. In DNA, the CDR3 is TGTGCCAGCCTCAGGGAGGACTATGGCTACACCTTC.

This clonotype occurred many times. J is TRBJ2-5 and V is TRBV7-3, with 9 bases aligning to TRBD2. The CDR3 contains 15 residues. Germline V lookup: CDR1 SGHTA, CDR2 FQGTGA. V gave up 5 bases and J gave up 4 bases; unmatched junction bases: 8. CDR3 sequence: CASSPGTSIRETQYF. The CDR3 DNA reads TGTGCCAGCAGCCCAGGGACTAGCATACGAGAGACCCAGTACTTC. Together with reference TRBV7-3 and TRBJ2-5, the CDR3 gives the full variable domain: GAGVSQTPSNKVTEKGKYVELRCDPISGHTALYWYRQSLGQGPEFLIYFQGTGAADDSGLPNDRFFAVRPEGSVSTLKIQRTERGDSAVYLCASSPGTSIRETQYFGPGTRLLVL.

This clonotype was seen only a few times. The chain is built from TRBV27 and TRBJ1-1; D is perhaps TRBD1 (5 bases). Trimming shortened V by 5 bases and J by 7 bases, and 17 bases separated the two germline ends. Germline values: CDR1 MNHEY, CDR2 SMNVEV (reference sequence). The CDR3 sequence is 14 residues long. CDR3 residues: CASSHVPGAGEAFF. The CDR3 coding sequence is TGTGCCAGCAGTCACGTCCCCGGGGCTGGTGAAGCTTTCTTT.

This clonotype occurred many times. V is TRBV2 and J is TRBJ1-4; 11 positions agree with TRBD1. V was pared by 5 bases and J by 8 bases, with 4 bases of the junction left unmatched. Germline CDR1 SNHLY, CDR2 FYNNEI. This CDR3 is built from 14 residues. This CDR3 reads CASSRTGGREKLFF. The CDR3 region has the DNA TGTGCCAGCAGTCGGACAGGGGGCCGAGAAAAACTGTTTTTT.